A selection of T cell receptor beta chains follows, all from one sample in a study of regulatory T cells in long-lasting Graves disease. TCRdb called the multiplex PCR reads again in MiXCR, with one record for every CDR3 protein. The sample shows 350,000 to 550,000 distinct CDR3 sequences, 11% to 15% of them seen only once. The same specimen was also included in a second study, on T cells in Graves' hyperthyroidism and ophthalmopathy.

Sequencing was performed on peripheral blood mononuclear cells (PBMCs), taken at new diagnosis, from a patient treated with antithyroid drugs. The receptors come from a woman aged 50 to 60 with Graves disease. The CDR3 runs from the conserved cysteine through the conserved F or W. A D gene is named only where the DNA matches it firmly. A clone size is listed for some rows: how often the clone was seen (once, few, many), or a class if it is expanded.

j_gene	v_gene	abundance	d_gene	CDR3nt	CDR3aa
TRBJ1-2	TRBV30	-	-	TGTGCCTGGAGTTTAAACTATGGCTACACCTTC	CAWSLNYGYTF
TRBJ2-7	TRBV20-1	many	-	TGCAGTGCTAGATCCCCCTTGCCGGGCGAGCAGTACTTC	CSARSPLPGEQYF
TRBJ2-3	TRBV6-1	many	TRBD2	TGTGCCAGCAGCCCCCACGGGACTAGCGGGAGAGGAACGCAGTATTTT	CASSPHGTSGRGTQYF
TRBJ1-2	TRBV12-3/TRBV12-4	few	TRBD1	TGTGCCAGCAGTCCTACCCTCGGACAGGGGCCTAACTATGGCTACACCTTC	CASSPTLGQGPNYGYTF
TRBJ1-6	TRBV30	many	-	TGTGCCTGGAGTGGGACCGGTGGCTCCTATAATTCACCCCTCCACTTT	CAWSGTGGSYNSPLHF
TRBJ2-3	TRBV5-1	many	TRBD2	TGCGCCAGCAGCTTGGCCCTTCCGCAAGCGGGAGAGGGAAGCACAGATACGCAGTATTTT	CASSLALPQAGEGSTDTQYF
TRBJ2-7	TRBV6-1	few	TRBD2	TGTGCCAGCAGCCCTGGACTAGCGGGAAAAGAGCAGTACTTC	CASSPGLAGKEQYF
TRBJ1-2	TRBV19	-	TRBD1	TGTGCCAGTAGGCTGGGACAGGGGCTTAACTATGGCTACACCTTC	CASRLGQGLNYGYTF
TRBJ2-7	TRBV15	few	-	TGTGCCACCAGCAGAGATACTAGATCCCGTACCGAGCAGTACTTC	CATSRDTRSRTEQYF
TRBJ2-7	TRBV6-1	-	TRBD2	TGTGCCAGCCAAACGGACGGGACTAGCCCCGCCGAGCAGTACTTC	CASQTDGTSPAEQYF
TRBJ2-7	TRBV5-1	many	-	TGCGCCAGCAGCACCTCTAGCGAGCAGTACTTC	CASSTSSEQYF
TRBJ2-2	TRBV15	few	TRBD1	TGTGCCACCAGCAGAGATAGGAAGAGGACAGGGTTTTTTCCGTCGGTGGAGCTGTTTTTT	CATSRDRKRTGFFPSVELFF
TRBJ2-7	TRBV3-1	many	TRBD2	TGTGCCAGCAGCCCCCGGGGGGCCTACGAGCAGTACTTC	CASSPRGAYEQYF
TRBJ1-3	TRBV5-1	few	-	TGCGCCAGCAGCTTGGATACAGGTCCGAGCTCTGGAAACACCATATATTTT	CASSLDTGPSSGNTIYF
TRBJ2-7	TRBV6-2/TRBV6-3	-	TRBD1	TGTGCCAGCAGTATCCGGCGACAGGGGAAAACCTACGAGCAGTACTTC	CASSIRRQGKTYEQYF
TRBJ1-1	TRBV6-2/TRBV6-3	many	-	TGTGCCAGCAGTTACTTTCAGGGGCAGAACACTGAAGCTTTCTTT	CASSYFQGQNTEAFF
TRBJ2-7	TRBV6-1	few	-	TGTGCCAGCATGAGTAACTCCTACGAGCAGTACTTC	CASMSNSYEQYF
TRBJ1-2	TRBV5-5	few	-	TGTGCCAGCAGTTTGGCGCAGAATGGCTACACCTTC	CASSLAQNGYTF
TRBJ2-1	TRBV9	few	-	TGTGCCAGCAGCGGCCCTTCTGAGCGGAGCTCCTACAATGAGCAGTTCTTC	CASSGPSERSSYNEQFF
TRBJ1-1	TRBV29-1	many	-	TGCAGCGTTGAAGGAACAGGGAACACTGAAGCTTTCTTT	CSVEGTGNTEAFF
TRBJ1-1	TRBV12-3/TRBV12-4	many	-	TGTGCCAGCAGTTTAGTTCCAGGGTTATTGAACACTGAAGCTTTCTTT	CASSLVPGLLNTEAFF
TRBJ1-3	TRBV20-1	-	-	TGCAGTGCTAGATTCCCGGGACCCCTGGACACCATATATTTT	CSARFPGPLDTIYF
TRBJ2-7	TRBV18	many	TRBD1	TGTGCCAGCTCACCTGCCGGGACAGGGGGCGACGAGCAGTACTTC	CASSPAGTGGDEQYF
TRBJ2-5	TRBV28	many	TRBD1	TGTGCCAGCAGACCCGGGACAGGGTTAGAGACCCAGTACTTC	CASRPGTGLETQYF
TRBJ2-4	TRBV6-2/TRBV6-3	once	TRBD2	TGTGCCAGCTTAGGTGGTAGCGGGGCCGAAAACATTCAGTACTTC	CASLGGSGAENIQYF
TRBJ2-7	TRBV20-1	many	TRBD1	TGCAGTGCTAGGTCGGGACAGTCCTACGAGCAGTACTTC	CSARSGQSYEQYF
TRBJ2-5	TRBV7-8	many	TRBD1	TGTGCCAGCTCACAAGGGACAGGGCAAGAGACCCAGTACTTC	CASSQGTGQETQYF
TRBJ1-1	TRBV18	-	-	TGTGCCAGCTCAGATGGGGAGGACACTGAAGCTTTCTTT	CASSDGEDTEAFF
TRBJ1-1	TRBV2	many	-	TGTGCCAGCGGGGGAGTGTATTCGAACACTGAAGCTTTCTTT	CASGGVYSNTEAFF
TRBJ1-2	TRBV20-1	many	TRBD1	TGCAGTGCAACCGGGACAGACAATTTCTATGGCTACACCTTC	CSATGTDNFYGYTF
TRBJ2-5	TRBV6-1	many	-	TGTGCCAGCAGTGAATTCCAAGAGACCCAGTACTTC	CASSEFQETQYF
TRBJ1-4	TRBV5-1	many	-	TGCGCCAGCAGCTTCGAGGGACCTAATGAAAAACTGTTTTTT	CASSFEGPNEKLFF
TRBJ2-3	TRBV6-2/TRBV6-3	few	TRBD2	TGTGCCAGCAGTTACGATATGACTAGCGGGAGTGGTGGCACAGATACGCAGTATTTT	CASSYDMTSGSGGTDTQYF
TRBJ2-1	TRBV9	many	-	TGTGCCAGCAGCCCCGAACCAGGGAGTACCTATGAGCAGTTCTTC	CASSPEPGSTYEQFF
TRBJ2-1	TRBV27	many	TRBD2	TGTGCCAGCAGTTCCCGACTAGCGGTTTACAATGAGCAGTTCTTC	CASSSRLAVYNEQFF
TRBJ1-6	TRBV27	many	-	TGTGCCAGCAGTTCCTTGAATAATTCACCCCTCCACTTT	CASSSLNNSPLHF
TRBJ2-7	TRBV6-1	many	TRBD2	TGTGCCAGCAGTGAGGAGCAGACTAGCGGGAGGGAGGAGCAGTACTTC	CASSEEQTSGREEQYF
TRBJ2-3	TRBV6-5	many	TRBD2	TGTGCCAGCAGTTACCCCCTAGCGGGAGGCACAGGGAGCACAGATACGCAGTATTTT	CASSYPLAGGTGSTDTQYF
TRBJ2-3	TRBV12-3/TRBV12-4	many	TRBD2	TGTGCCAGCAGCCGGACTAGCGGCATAATCTCTAGCACAGATACGCAGTATTTT	CASSRTSGIISSTDTQYF
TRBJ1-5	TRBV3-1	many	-	TGTGCCAGCAGCCAAGGCCCAGACAGGAATCAGCCCCAGCATTTT	CASSQGPDRNQPQHF
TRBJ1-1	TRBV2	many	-	TGTGCCAGCAGTGTACTTGGGGCGGACACTGAAGCTTTCTTT	CASSVLGADTEAFF
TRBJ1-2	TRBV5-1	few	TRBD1	TGCGCCAGCAGCGTACAGGGGGCAAGCTATGGCTACACCTTC	CASSVQGASYGYTF
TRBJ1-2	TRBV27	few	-	TGTGCCAGCAGCAGCCTGACCGCTAACTATGGCTACACCTTC	CASSSLTANYGYTF
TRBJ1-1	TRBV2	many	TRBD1	TGTGCCAGCACCCGGACAGGGGGCACTGAAGCTTTCTTT	CASTRTGGTEAFF
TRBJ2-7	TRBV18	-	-	TGTGCCAGCTCACCACCGAATGGGGGGGGCGGAGACTACGAGCAGTACTTC	CASSPPNGGGGDYEQYF
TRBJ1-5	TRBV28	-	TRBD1	TGTGCCAGCAGTCCCCGGGACAGGGGGCAACAGCCCCAGCATTTT	CASSPRDRGQQPQHF
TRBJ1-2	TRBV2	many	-	TGTGCCAGCAGTGGCCAGCACTATGGCTACACCTTC	CASSGQHYGYTF
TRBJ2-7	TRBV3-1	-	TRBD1	TGTGCCAGCAGCCAAGGGAACAGGGGGCGAAGTTACTACGAGCAGTACTTC	CASSQGNRGRSYYEQYF
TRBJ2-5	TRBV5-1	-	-	TGCGCCAGCAGCTTGGCCAGACGGACTGAAGAGACCCAGTACTTC	CASSLARRTEETQYF
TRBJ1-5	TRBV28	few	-	TGTGCCACACAGACAGGCGATCAGCCCCAGCATTTT	CATQTGDQPQHF
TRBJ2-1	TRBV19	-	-	TGTGCCAGTAGTATACCCCGACCCTACTCCTACAATGAGCAGTTCTTC	CASSIPRPYSYNEQFF
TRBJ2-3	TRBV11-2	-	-	TGTGCCAGCAGCGGCGGGGACGCAGATACGCAGTATTTT	CASSGGDADTQYF